This T cell receptor (beta chain) was sequenced during a study of beta chain features in type 1 diabetes. Study observations and caveats: Significant though moderate, a shortening of TCRB CDR3s appeared in all four CD4+ subsets of Type 1 diabetes patients.

The sequenced template was cDNA made from the entire isolated RNA. The method was immunoSEQ multiplex PCR; TCRdb's version includes in-frame clones alone and lacks a portion of them. The table shows some 270,000 clones, with roughly 11% occurring only once. Only a few counts were recorded for this clone. The antigen remains undetermined. The sequence derives from a young man with type 1 diabetes. The sequencing sample was made of naive CD4+ T cells from blood.

CDR3 sequence: CASSEMGGQGVLAKNIQYF. As DNA, the CDR3 is TGTGCCAGCAGCGAAATGGGGGGACAGGGGGTGTTAGCCAAAAACATTCAGTACTTC. The chain has TRBV11-2 and TRBJ2-4, with 11 bases lining up with TRBD1. From germline, CDR1 is SGHAT and CDR2 FQNNGV. Trimming removed 5 bases from V and 0 bases from J; junction bases left unmatched: 12. This CDR3 has 19 residues.